The 10 T cell receptor beta chains in this list originate from one sample, sequenced in a study of immune evolution from preneoplasia to lung adenocarcinoma. Method: immunoSEQ multiplex PCR; TCRdb's copy keeps in-frame clones and lacks some. Among around 39,000 clones, about 74% were seen once, and the ten largest hold approximately 6.2%. The sample taken for sequencing was FFPE invasive lung adenocarcinoma tissue. These receptors all come from a person in their sixties with lung adenocarcinoma.

The gene calls are TRBV30 and TRBJ2-2; 10 nucleotides match TRBD2. The germline gives CDR1 GTSNPN, CDR2 SVGIG (reference sequence). This CDR3 is 16 amino acids long. V shed 4 bases, J shed 2 bases, and the junction held 7 bases outside the gene matches. CDR3 sequence: CAWTLLAGTNTGELFF. The CDR3 DNA reads TGTGCCTGGACCCTACTAGCGGGGACCAACACCGGGGAGCTGTTTTTT. The whole variable domain, remainder taken from reference TRBV30 and TRBJ2-2, is SQTIHQWPATLVQPVGSPLSLECTVEGTSNPNLYWYRQAAGRGLQLLFYSVGIGQISSEVPQNLSASRPQDRQFILSSKKLLLSDSGFYLCAWTLLAGTNTGELFFGEGSRLTVL.

CDR3 coding DNA: TGCGCCAGCAGCTTGAGTAGGACCTATGGCTACACCTTC. It is translated as CASSLSRTYGYTF. J is TRBJ1-2 and V is TRBV5-1, with unresolved D. The CDR3 has 13 residues. Trimming cost V 1 base and J 4 bases, with 8 bases left between them. CDR1 is SGHRS, CDR2 YFSETQ, per germline.

The chain couples TRBV28 to TRBJ2-7; either TRBD1 or TRBD2 may supply D (5 bases each). Germline assignment: CDR1 MDHEN and CDR2 SYDVKM. The CDR3 sequence is 16 residues long. V lost 4 bases to trimming and J lost 2 bases, with 18 bases between them. In nucleotides, the CDR3 is TGTGCCAGCAGTTCCTTCGAGGGGACCCATCCCTACGAGCAGTACTTC. This gives the protein CASSSFEGTHPYEQYF.

The sample holds one count of this clone. The rearrangement uses TRBV5-1 and TRBJ2-2, with 7 bases that match TRBD1. CDR1 is SGHRS, CDR2 YFSETQ, per germline. CDR3 size: 15 residues. Trimming cost V 3 bases and J 5 bases; bases outside gene matches: 7. The CDR3 DNA follows: TGCGCCAGCAGCTGGGGACAGCTTAATACCGGGGAGCTGTTTTTT. It specifies CASSWGQLNTGELFF. Combining the CDR3 with reference TRBV5-1 and TRBJ2-2 gives the whole variable domain KAGVTQTPRYLIKTRGQQVTLSCSPISGHRSVSWYQQTPGQGLQFLFEYFSETQRNKGNFPGRFSGRQFSNSRSEMNVSTLELGDSALYLCASSWGQLNTGELFFGEGSRLTVL.

The chain has TRBV5-4 and TRBJ1-2, with D hard to call. CDR3 length: 15 residues. V was clipped by 6 bases and J by 6 bases, with 21 bases between them. CDR1 is SGHNT and CDR2 is YYREEE in the germline V gene (reference sequence). CDR3 loop: CASTSPAASSHGYTF. DNA for the CDR3: TGTGCCAGCACTTCCCCGGCAGCCTCCTCCCATGGCTACACCTTC.

The gene calls are TRBV30 and TRBJ2-1, with D perhaps matching TRBD1 or TRBD2 (5 bases each). CDR1 GTSNPN and CDR2 SVGIG come from the germline V gene (reference sequence). Trimming took off 2 bases at V and 13 bases at J, with 12 bases between the two ends. CDR3 length: 11 amino acids. Here the CDR3 DNA reads TGTGCCTGGAGTTACAGTGGGGGACAGTTCTTC. Its translation is CAWSYSGGQFF.

The chain is built from TRBV5-4 and TRBJ1-2, with D tentatively TRBD1 (6 bases). CDR3 size: 13 residues. Germline V gives CDR1 SGHNT, CDR2 YYREEE (reference sequence). The V and J ends lost 4 bases and 7 bases respectively, with 14 bases between them. CDR3 nucleotide sequence: TGTGCCAGCAGCCTCCGAGGGGGGGGTGGCTACACCTTC. This gives the protein CASSLRGGGGYTF.

The chain uses TRBV18 and TRBJ2-7; either TRBD1 or TRBD2 may fit D (5 bases each). V lost 4 bases and J 3 bases, leaving 13 bases between the germline ends. The CDR3 length is 14 residues. The germline V gene has CDR1 KGHSH and CDR2 LQKENI. The CDR3 loop reads CASSHGRGDYEQYF. The CDR3 DNA reads TGTGCCAGCTCACATGGACGGGGCGACTACGAGCAGTACTTC.

The rearrangement links TRBV5-8 to TRBJ2-7; D is unresolved. Germline V gene lookup returns CDR1 SGHTS and CDR2 YDEGEE. V was trimmed by 0 bases and J by 1 base, leaving 5 bases between them. CDR3 length equals 13 residues. The CDR3 DNA follows: TGTGCCAGCAGCTTGGACTATTCCTACGAGCAGTACTTC. Its protein is CASSLDYSYEQYF.

CDR3 in amino acids: CASSLAGGFYGYTF. Here the CDR3 DNA reads TGCGCCAGCAGTCTCGCGGGAGGGTTTTATGGCTACACCTTC. The rearrangement links TRBV5-1 to TRBJ1-2; no definite D call. The CDR3 has 14 residues. V lost 5 bases, J lost 5 bases, and 16 bases lay in between. CDR1 and CDR2 from the germline V gene are SGHRS and YFSETQ.